The 24 T cell receptor beta chains below come from one sample, sequenced in a study of T cells after yellow fever vaccination (dated by TCRdb to the late 2010s). The library was generated by 5' RACE. Sequencing was carried out with an Illumina NovaSeq 6000. The raw public reads went through TCRdb reprocessing: fastp at Q25, MiXCR clone calling, in-frame beta chains kept. CDR3 protein duplicates are merged, each entry listing the most common genes and DNA. This sample holds 120,000 or so distinct CDR3 sequences; approximately 8.4% were observed only once. The top ten clonotypes cover almost 40% of the sample. The treatment or condition label, as the study defines it: live attenuated yellow fever vaccine strain. Sequencing was performed on CD8+ T cells sorted from PBMCs, taken on the day of the yellow fever booster vaccination. Receptor source: a man aged 18 to 35 who received the YFV17D yellow fever vaccine.

The chain combines TRBV2 with TRBJ2-5, with 9 bases aligning to TRBD1. V shed 4 bases and J 0 bases; nucleotides not matched to a gene: 9. Germline-derived CDR1 and CDR2 are SNHLY and FYNNEI. The CDR3 consists of 17 residues. CDR3 sequence (DNA): TGTGCCAGCAGTGGACAGGGGGTGGATCTGTACCAAGAGACCCAGTACTTC. As protein: CASSGQGVDLYQETQYF. The full variable domain, rest sourced from reference TRBV2 and TRBJ2-5, is EPEVTQTPSHQVTQMGQEVILRCVPISNHLYFYWYRQILGQKVEFLVSFYNNEISEKSEIFDDQFSVERPDGSNFTLKIRSTKLEDSAMYFCASSGQGVDLYQETQYFGPGTRLLVL.

V gene TRBV7-9 combines with J gene TRBJ2-5, with unresolved D. CDR3 length: 15 residues. Germline V gene data show CDR1 as SEHNR and CDR2 as FQNEAQ (reference sequence). Trimming left V 4 bases short and J 1 base short, with 13 bases between. This chain's CDR3 is CASSSSAGRQETQYF. CDR3 in DNA: TGTGCCAGCAGCTCCTCCGCAGGCCGCCAAGAGACCCAGTACTTC. Using reference TRBV7-9 and TRBJ2-5 for the parts outside the CDR3, the full variable domain is DTGVSQNPRHKITKRGQNVTFRCDPISEHNRLYWYRQTLGQGPEFLTYFQNEAQLEKSRLLSDRFSAERPKGSFSTLEIQRTEQGDSAMYLCASSSSAGRQETQYFGPGTRLLVL.

The rearrangement uses TRBV7-6 and TRBJ2-1; 12 bases fit TRBD2. CDR1 is SGHVS and CDR2 is FNYEAQ in the germline V gene. The CDR3 extends over 19 amino acids. Trimming removed 1 base from V and 3 bases from J; junction bases left unmatched: 10. This CDR3 is CASSLGDLAGGRIYNEQFF. The CDR3 DNA is TGTGCCAGCAGCTTAGGGGATCTAGCGGGGGGGCGGATCTACAATGAGCAGTTCTTC.

The chain has TRBV14 and TRBJ2-7; D may be TRBD1 (5 bases). The CDR3 extends over 13 amino acids. The germline V gene has CDR1 SGHDN and CDR2 FVKESK. CDR3 in amino acids: CASSTDVQGEQLV. CDR3 nucleotide sequence: TGTGCCAGCAGTACGGACGTTCAGGGCGAGCAGTTGGTC.

This chain uses TRBV12-3 or TRBV12-4 with TRBJ2-1; 13 bases line up with TRBD2. This CDR3 has 14 residues. J lost 7 bases, V lost 5 bases, and 2 bases had no gene match. CDR3 nucleotides: TGTGCCAGCAGTCGACTAGCGGGGGGTAATGAGCAGTTCTTC. Its translation: CASSRLAGGNEQFF.

This clonotype has more than one count but fewer than ten. The chain couples TRBV4-1 to TRBJ1-1, with a possible D match to TRBD1 (5 bases). Trimming stripped 4 bases from V and 2 bases from J, with 8 bases between. The length of the CDR3 is 13 residues. Germline V gene sequence: CDR1 MGHRA, CDR2 YSYEKL. In DNA form, the CDR3 reads TGCGCCAGCAGCCGACAGAGCAACACTGAAGCTTTCTTT. Amino acid sequence: CASSRQSNTEAFF.

J is TRBJ2-3 and V is TRBV7-9, with D possibly matching TRBD1 (7 bases). The germline V and J ends were trimmed by 5 bases and 4 bases, with 19 bases remaining between them. CDR1 and CDR2 from the germline V gene are SEHNR and FQNEAQ (reference sequence). The CDR3 covers 16 residues. CDR3 coding DNA: TGTGCCAGCAGCGCGAACAGGGGAGGTTACCCAGATACGCAGTATTTT. Translated: CASSANRGGYPDTQYF.

This clonotype was detected ten times or more. The chain joins TRBV4-3 to TRBJ2-1, with 10 bases that match TRBD2. CDR3 length: 16 residues. Germline trimming cut 1 base from V and 6 bases from J; bases unmatched to any gene: 6. The germline V gene has CDR1 LGHNA and CDR2 YSLEER. CDR3 sequence reads: CASSQGPSGGLNEQFF. CDR3 in DNA: TGCGCCAGCAGCCAAGGCCCTAGCGGGGGCCTCAATGAGCAGTTCTTC.

Many counts were recorded for this clonotype. The chain couples TRBV5-1 to TRBJ1-1; the match to TRBD1 covers 7 bases. V lost 2 bases and J lost 0; bases outside the gene matches: 4. The length of the CDR3 is 15 residues. The germline V gene has CDR1 SGHRS and CDR2 YFSETQ. CDR3 loop: CASSFRTGLNTEAFF. The CDR3 DNA follows: TGCGCCAGCAGCTTTAGGACAGGTTTGAACACTGAAGCTTTCTTT.

The CDR3 DNA reads as TGTGCCAGCAGTTACGGGGCCTCGGAGACCCAGTACTTC. It codes for CASSYGASETQYF. The chain employs TRBV6-5 and TRBJ2-5; weak D call: TRBD1 (5 bases). The CDR3 extends over 13 amino acids. Germline V gene lookup returns CDR1 MNHEY and CDR2 SVGAGI. The V end lost 2 bases, the J end lost 5 bases, and 9 bases lay between the germline ends.

This chain connects TRBV10-1 to TRBJ1-1; D unclear. The germline V and J ends were trimmed by 3 bases and 0 bases, with 2 bases remaining between them. The V gene's germline CDR1 is WNHNN and CDR2 SYGVQD (reference sequence). CDR3 length: 12 amino acids. The DNA of the CDR3 is TGCGCCAGCAGTGATCTGAACACTGAAGCTTTCTTT. It translates to CASSDLNTEAFF.

This clonotype was recorded at least ten times. V usage is TRBV6-5 and J usage is TRBJ2-1, with D possibly TRBD1 on 7 matching bases. Germline V CDR1 and CDR2: MNHEY, SVGAGI. The CDR3 covers 15 residues. V was clipped by 6 bases and J by 7 bases, with 19 bases between them. CDR3 nucleotide sequence: TGTGCCAGCAGCGCCGCGGGGCCAGGGGGTAATGAGCAGTTCTTC. This gives the protein CASSAAGPGGNEQFF.

In this sample, this clonotype turned up a few times. The CDR3 nucleotides read TGCAGTGCTAGAGATTGGGGGACAGGTTCCTACGAGCAGTACTTC. It specifies CSARDWGTGSYEQYF. The V call is TRBV20-1, the J call TRBJ2-7, with TRBD1 matching 8 bases. The CDR3 is made up of 15 amino acids. Unmatched junction bases numbered 5, after V lost 0 bases and J lost 1 base. In germline, CDR1 is DFQATT, CDR2 SNEGSKA (reference sequence).

This clonotype was observed at least ten times. This chain joins TRBV4-3 and TRBJ2-1; D perhaps matches TRBD1 (7 bases). The CDR3 is 18 amino acids. Germline-derived CDR1 and CDR2 are LGHNA and YSLEER. V was pared by 3 bases and J by 3 bases, with 21 bases between. CDR3 coding DNA: TGCGCCAGCAGCCACTCGAGGCCCGGGACAGCGGGCTACAATGAGCAGTTCTTC. Translated: CASSHSRPGTAGYNEQFF.

This clonotype was seen only a few times. The gene calls are TRBV19 and TRBJ2-1; no definite D call. Trimming took 5 bases from V and 3 from J, leaving 17 bases between them. Germline CDR1 is LNHDA and CDR2 is SQIVND (reference sequence). CDR3 size: 16 residues. The CDR3 reads CASSWSTLGVYNEQFF. CDR3 nucleotides: TGTGCCAGTAGTTGGAGTACCCTTGGGGTCTACAATGAGCAGTTCTTC.

This clonotype was counted many times. The rearrangement links TRBV4-1 to TRBJ2-2, with unresolved D. Trimming removed 1 base from V and 2 bases from J, with 8 bases in between. This CDR3 comprises 15 residues. Germline lookup yields CDR1 MGHRA and CDR2 YSYEKL. CDR3 protein: CASSQGSANTGELFF. CDR3 coding DNA: TGCGCCAGCAGCCAAGGGTCGGCCAACACCGGGGAGCTGTTTTTT.

This clonotype has just a few counts. The V gene is TRBV4-3, the J gene TRBJ2-1, with D possibly called TRBD1 or TRBD2 (6 bases each). This CDR3 is 15 amino acids long. Deletions cut 1 base from V and 3 bases from J, with 10 bases between. CDR1 and CDR2 (germline): LGHNA, YSLEER. CDR3 region: CASSQVGGLYNEQFF. The CDR3 DNA is TGCGCCAGCAGCCAAGTGGGGGGCCTCTACAATGAGCAGTTCTTC.

CDR3 sequence reads: CASTRPGMRNTEAFF. CDR3 sequence (DNA): TGTGCCAGCACCAGACCGGGCATGAGGAACACTGAAGCTTTCTTT. The chain joins TRBV21-1 to TRBJ1-1; TRBD1, the table's D call, was not compared with the DNA. TRBV21-1 is a known pseudogene. This CDR3 region has 15 residues.

In its sample, this clonotype was seen a few times. This rearrangement joins TRBV29-1 to TRBJ1-2, with 7 bases identical to TRBD1. J lost 0 bases, V lost 6 bases, and 7 bases had no gene match. This CDR3 is built from 14 residues. Germline CDR1 reads SQVTM; CDR2 reads ANQGSEA. In DNA, the CDR3 is TGCAGCGTAAGGACAGGCCCAGCTAACTATGGCTACACCTTC. The encoded protein is CSVRTGPANYGYTF.

V and J are TRBV5-5 and TRBJ1-1, with D possibly matching TRBD1 (5 bases). Germline CDR1 and CDR2: SGHKS and YYEKEE (reference sequence). Trimming cost V 4 bases and J 4 bases, with 11 bases left between them. The CDR3 sequence is 13 residues long. This CDR3 is CASSHRGSTEAFF. The CDR3 DNA sequence: TGTGCCAGCAGCCACCGGGGGAGCACTGAAGCTTTCTTT.

This clonotype was recorded a few times. This chain connects TRBV12-3 or TRBV12-4 to TRBJ1-3; D not certain. V was shortened by 3 bases and J by 4 bases, with 13 bases between the two germline ends. The CDR3 contains 15 residues. CDR3: CASSFLGFQGNTIYF. The CDR3, as DNA: TGTGCCAGCAGTTTCTTAGGATTTCAGGGAAACACCATATATTTT.

This clonotype occurred many times. This chain links TRBV12-3 or TRBV12-4 with TRBJ2-3, with D perhaps matching TRBD2 (5 bases). CDR3 length: 14 amino acids. The V and J ends lost 7 bases and 1 base respectively, with 12 bases between them. The CDR3 sequence is CASTPGRGTDTQYF. CDR3 nucleotide sequence: TGTGCCAGCACCCCGGGGAGAGGCACAGATACGCAGTATTTT.

This clonotype occurred many times. This rearrangement joins TRBV4-3 to TRBJ2-5, with D perhaps assigned TRBD1 or TRBD2 (6 bases each). The CDR3 is 15 residues long. V was cut by 0 bases and J by 2 bases, with 10 bases left in between. Germline lookup yields CDR1 LGHNA and CDR2 YSLEER. The CDR3 nucleotides are TGCGCCAGCAGCCAAGATGGGGGGCTGCAAGAGACCCAGTACTTC. It encodes CASSQDGGLQETQYF.

For this clonotype: This may be a read error: a much more frequent sequence differs by one nucleotide. The chain recombines TRBV20-1 with TRBJ1-5, with D tentatively TRBD1 (5 bases). The CDR3 consists of 16 residues. Germline lookup yields CDR1 DFQATT and CDR2 SNEGSKA (reference sequence). The CDR3 here is CSAKSGASHSIQPQHF. CDR3 coding DNA: TGCAGTGCTAAAAGCGGGGCGTCCCATAGCATTCAGCCCCAGCATTTT.